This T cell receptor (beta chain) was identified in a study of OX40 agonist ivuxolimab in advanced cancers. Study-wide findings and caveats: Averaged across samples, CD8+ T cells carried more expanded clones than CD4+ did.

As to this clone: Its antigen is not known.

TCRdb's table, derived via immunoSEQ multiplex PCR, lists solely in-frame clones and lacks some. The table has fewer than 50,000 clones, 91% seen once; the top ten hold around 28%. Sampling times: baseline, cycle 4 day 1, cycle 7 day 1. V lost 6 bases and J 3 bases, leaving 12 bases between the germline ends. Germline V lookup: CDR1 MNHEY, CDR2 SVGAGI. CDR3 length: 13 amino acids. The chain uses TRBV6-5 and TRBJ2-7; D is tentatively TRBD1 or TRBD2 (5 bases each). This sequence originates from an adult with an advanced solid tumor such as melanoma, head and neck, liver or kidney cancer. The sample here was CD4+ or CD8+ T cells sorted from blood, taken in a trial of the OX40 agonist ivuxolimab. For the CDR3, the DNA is TGTGCCAGCAGCGACCGGGACGTCTACGAGCAGTACTTC. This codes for CASSDRDVYEQYF.